The sequence of this T cell receptor beta chain was determined in a study of shared T cell receptors in the human thymus. The length of the CDR3 is 13 residues. V was cut by 3 bases and J by 2 bases, with 7 bases left in between. Germline CDR1 and CDR2: SGHTA and FQGNSA. Repertoires were generated with immunoSEQ multiplex PCR, while TCRdb's copy carries only in-frame clones and drops some. The table includes hundreds of thousands of clones, roughly 86% detected once. Another study also made use of these data, one on human thymus T cells. That study reports: Corrective heart surgery yielded the resections from which the thymus tissue came. Related reports documented highly overlapping thymic repertoires among unrelated individuals.

Sequencing used thymocytes. The rearrangement links TRBV7-2 to TRBJ2-5; weak D call: TRBD1 (6 bases). The TCR comes from a boy in the first two years of life with a congenital heart defect. CDR3 loop: CASSFRGQETQYF. The CDR3, as DNA: TGTGCCAGCAGCTTTAGGGGGCAAGAGACCCAGTACTTC.